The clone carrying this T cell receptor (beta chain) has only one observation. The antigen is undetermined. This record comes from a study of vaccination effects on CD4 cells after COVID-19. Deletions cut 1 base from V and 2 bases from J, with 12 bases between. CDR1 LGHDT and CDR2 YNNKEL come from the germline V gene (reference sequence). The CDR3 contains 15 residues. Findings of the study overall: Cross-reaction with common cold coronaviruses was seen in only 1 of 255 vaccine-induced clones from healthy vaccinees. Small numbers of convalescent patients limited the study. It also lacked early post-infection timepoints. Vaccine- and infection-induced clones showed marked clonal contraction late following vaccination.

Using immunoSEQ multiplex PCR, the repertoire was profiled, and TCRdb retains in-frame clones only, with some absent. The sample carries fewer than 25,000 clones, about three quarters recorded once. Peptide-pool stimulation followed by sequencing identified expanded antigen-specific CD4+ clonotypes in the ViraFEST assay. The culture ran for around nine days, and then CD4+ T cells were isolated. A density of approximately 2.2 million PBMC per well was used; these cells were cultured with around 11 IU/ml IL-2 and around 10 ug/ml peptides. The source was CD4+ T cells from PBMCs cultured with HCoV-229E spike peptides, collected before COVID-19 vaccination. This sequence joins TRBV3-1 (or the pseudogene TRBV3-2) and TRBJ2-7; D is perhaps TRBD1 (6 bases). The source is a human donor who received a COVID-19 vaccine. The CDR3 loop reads CASSQATGSAYEQYF. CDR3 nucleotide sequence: TGTGCCAGCAGCCAAGCTACAGGGTCGGCCTACGAGCAGTACTTC.